One and the same sample provided the 13 T cell receptor beta chains below, sequenced in a study of T cells in Graves' hyperthyroidism and ophthalmopathy. RNA transcripts yielded amplified TCR beta CDR3 regions. Using the HTBI primer set, a first-round RT-PCR was run on the TCR CDR3. A single record per CDR3 protein comes from TCRdb applying MiXCR to the multiplex PCR reads. The sample shows some 570,000 distinct CDR3 sequences, approximately 14% of them seen only once. Sequenced sample: blood. The receptor set was obtained from a woman under 30 with Graves' ophthalmopathy.

The V call is TRBV7-6, the J call TRBJ2-7; D is ambiguous. Per germline, CDR1 SGHVS and CDR2 FNYEAQ. V lost 4 bases and J 4 bases, leaving 11 bases between the germline ends. This CDR3 comprises 13 residues. The CDR3 nucleotides read TGTGCCAGCAGCTCGCATGATTATTACGAGCAGTACTTC. It translates to CASSSHDYYEQYF.

In its sample, this clonotype was seen many times. The chain is built from TRBV30 and TRBJ1-1, with a weak D call TRBD1 (6 bases). This CDR3 is built from 16 residues. V dropped 4 bases and J dropped 5 bases, with 23 bases sitting between them. Germline lookup yields CDR1 GTSNPN and CDR2 SVGIG (reference sequence). The CDR3 DNA reads as TGTGCCTGGACCTCCCTGGACAGAGGGGGAGGGACTGAAGCTTTCTTT. Translating gives CAWTSLDRGGGTEAFF.

This clonotype was picked up many times. The chain joins TRBV28 to TRBJ2-5; possible D gene TRBD2, 7 bases. The CDR3 runs 13 residues. Germline assignment: CDR1 MDHEN and CDR2 SYDVKM. Trimming left V 4 bases short and J 3 bases short, with 9 bases between. CDR3 DNA sequence: TGTGCCAGCAGTTCGGGGGGCAAAGAGACCCAGTACTTC. It yields the protein CASSSGGKETQYF.

In this sample, this clonotype turned up many times. The rearrangement joins TRBV6-1 to TRBJ1-5, with a tentative D call TRBD1 (6 bases). The V gene lost 6 bases and the J gene lost 9 bases, with 15 bases spanning the gap. The CDR3 covers 13 residues. The germline gives CDR1 MNHNS, CDR2 SASEGT. This CDR3 is CASSILEGGPQHF. The DNA of the CDR3 is TGTGCCAGCAGCATACTGGAAGGGGGGCCCCAGCATTTT.

This rearrangement joins TRBV27 to TRBJ2-6; tentatively, D is TRBD2 (7 bases). Germline CDR1 MNHEY, CDR2 SMNVEV (reference sequence). Trimming left V 1 base short and J 0 bases short, with 13 bases between. The CDR3 covers 18 residues. The CDR3 is CASSLFGGQSSGANVLTF. The CDR3 DNA reads as TGTGCCAGCAGTTTATTCGGGGGGCAGAGCTCTGGGGCCAACGTCCTGACTTTC.

This clonotype was counted once. The chain has TRBV6-2 or TRBV6-3 and TRBJ1-2; D gene ambiguous. The CDR3 is 14 amino acids. Trimming removed 0 bases from V and 4 bases from J, with 9 bases in between. The germline V gene has CDR1 MNHEY and CDR2 SVGEGT. This chain's CDR3 is CASSYSDFSYGYTF. The CDR3 DNA reads TGTGCCAGCAGTTACTCCGACTTCAGCTATGGCTACACCTTC.

This clonotype turned up a few times. The V call is TRBV5-5, the J call TRBJ2-1; 11 bases map to TRBD2. CDR3 length equals 16 residues. Germline CDR1 SGHKS, CDR2 YYEKEE (reference sequence). After removal of 4 bases from V and 5 bases from J, the junction contained 8 bases not matched to a gene. This CDR3 reads CASSPRTSGFNNEQFF. CDR3 in DNA: TGTGCCAGCAGCCCGAGGACTAGCGGGTTTAACAATGAGCAGTTCTTC. Using reference TRBV5-5 and TRBJ2-1 for the parts outside the CDR3, the full variable domain is DAGVTQSPTHLIKTRGQQVTLRCSPISGHKSVSWYQQVLGQGPQFIFQYYEKEERGRGNFPDRFSARQFPNYSSELNVNALLLGDSALYLCASSPRTSGFNNEQFFGPGTRLTVL.

This clonotype showed up many times. The chain has TRBV9 and TRBJ2-3; D ambiguous. This CDR3 region has 15 residues. Germline V gene data show CDR1 as SGDLS and CDR2 as YYNGEE. V was trimmed by 0 bases and J by 0 bases, leaving 8 bases between them. CDR3 protein: CASSVGPRSTDTQYF. The CDR3 coding sequence is TGTGCCAGCAGCGTAGGGCCCAGGAGCACAGATACGCAGTATTTT.

This clonotype was recorded a few times. This sequence joins TRBV18 and TRBJ2-3, with D uncertain. CDR3 length: 13 amino acids. V lost 3 bases, J lost 2 bases, and 6 bases lay in between. Germline V CDR1 and CDR2: KGHSH, LQKENI. The CDR3 sequence: CASSPASTDTQYF. The DNA of the CDR3 is TGTGCCAGCTCACCGGCTTCCACAGATACGCAGTATTTT. Drawing the rest from reference TRBV18 and TRBJ2-3, the complete variable domain is NAGVMQNPRHLVRRRGQEARLRCSPMKGHSHVYWYRQLPEEGLKFMVYLQKENIIDESGMPKERFSAEFPKEGPSILRIQQVVRGDSAAYFCASSPASTDTQYFGPGTRLTVL.

In its sample, this clonotype was seen many times. V and J are TRBV11-2 and TRBJ1-1, with D unclear. Germline V lookup: CDR1 SGHAT, CDR2 FQNNGV. V was trimmed by 3 bases and J by 6 bases, leaving 5 bases between them. This CDR3 region has 11 residues. The CDR3: CASSFVSEAFF. In DNA form, the CDR3 reads TGTGCCAGCAGCTTCGTCTCTGAAGCTTTCTTT.

This clonotype was recorded many times. The rearrangement links TRBV7-2 to TRBJ2-1; TRBD1 is a possible D gene (5 bases). The germline CDR1 and CDR2 sequences are SGHTA and FQGNSA. Trimming shortened V by 6 bases and J by 0 bases, and 12 bases separated the two germline ends. CDR3 length equals 15 residues. The CDR3: CASRAHRSSYNEQFF. The CDR3 DNA reads TGTGCCAGCAGGGCACACAGGAGCTCCTACAATGAGCAGTTCTTC. Full variable domain (outside the CDR3, taken from reference TRBV7-2 and TRBJ2-1): GAGVSQSPSNKVTEKGKDVELRCDPISGHTALYWYRQSLGQGLEFLIYFQGNSAPDKSGLPSDRFSAERTGGSVSTLTIQRTQQEDSAVYLCASRAHRSSYNEQFFGPGTRLTVL.

This clonotype was detected ten times or more. V usage is TRBV11-2 and J usage is TRBJ2-1, with 10 bases matching TRBD2. Germline V gene data show CDR1 as SGHAT and CDR2 as FQNNGV. J lost 8 bases, V lost 1 base, and 5 bases had no gene match. This CDR3 contains 15 residues. DNA of the CDR3: TGTGCCAGCAGCTTAGGGCTAGCGGGAGCCGATGAGCAGTTCTTC. This codes for CASSLGLAGADEQFF.

This clonotype was detected ten times or more. The chain joins TRBV20-1 to TRBJ2-7; 9 bases agree with TRBD2. Germline assignment: CDR1 DFQATT and CDR2 SNEGSKA (reference sequence). Trimming took 6 bases from V and 2 from J; bases not matched to a gene: 8. The CDR3 is 14 amino acids. CDR3 in amino acids: CSATSSGATYEQYF. CDR3 in DNA: TGCAGTGCAACCTCTAGCGGGGCTACCTACGAGCAGTACTTC.